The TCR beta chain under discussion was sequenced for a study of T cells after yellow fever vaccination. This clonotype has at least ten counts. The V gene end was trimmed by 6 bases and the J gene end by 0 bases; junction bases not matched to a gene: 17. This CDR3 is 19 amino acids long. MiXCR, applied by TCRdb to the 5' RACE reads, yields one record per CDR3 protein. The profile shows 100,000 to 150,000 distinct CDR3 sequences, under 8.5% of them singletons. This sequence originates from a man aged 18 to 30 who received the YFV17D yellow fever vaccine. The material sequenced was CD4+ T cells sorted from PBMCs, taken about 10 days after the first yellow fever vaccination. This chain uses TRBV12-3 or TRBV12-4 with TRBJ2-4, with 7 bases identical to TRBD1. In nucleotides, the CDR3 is TGTGCCAGCAGCCGACCGCGGACAGGAGGCATCCTAGCCAAAAACATTCAGTACTTC. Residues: CASSRPRTGGILAKNIQYF.